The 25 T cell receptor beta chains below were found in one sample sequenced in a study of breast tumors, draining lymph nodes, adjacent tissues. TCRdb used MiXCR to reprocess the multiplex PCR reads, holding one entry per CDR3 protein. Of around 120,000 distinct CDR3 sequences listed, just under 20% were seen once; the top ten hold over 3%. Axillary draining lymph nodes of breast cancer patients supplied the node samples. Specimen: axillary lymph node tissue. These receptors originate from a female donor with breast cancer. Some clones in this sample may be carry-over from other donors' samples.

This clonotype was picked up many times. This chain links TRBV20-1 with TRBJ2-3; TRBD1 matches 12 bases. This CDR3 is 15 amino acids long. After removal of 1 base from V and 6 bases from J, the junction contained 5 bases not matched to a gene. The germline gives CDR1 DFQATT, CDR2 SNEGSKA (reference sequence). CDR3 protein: CSARVGQGAVDTQYF. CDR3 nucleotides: TGCAGTGCTAGAGTGGGACAGGGGGCAGTGGATACGCAGTATTTT.

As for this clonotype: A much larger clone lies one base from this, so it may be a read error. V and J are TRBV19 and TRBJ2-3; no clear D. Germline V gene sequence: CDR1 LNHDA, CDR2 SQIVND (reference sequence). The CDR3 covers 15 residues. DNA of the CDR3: TGTGCCAGTAGTATCCAAATCCGACGCACAGATACGCGGTATTTT. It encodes CASSIQIRRTDTRYF.

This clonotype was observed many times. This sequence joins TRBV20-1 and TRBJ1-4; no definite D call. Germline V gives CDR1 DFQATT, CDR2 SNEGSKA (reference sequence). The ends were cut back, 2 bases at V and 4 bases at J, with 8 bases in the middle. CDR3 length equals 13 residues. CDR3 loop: CSARLSINEKLFF. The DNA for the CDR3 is TGCAGTGCTAGATTATCCATTAATGAAAAACTGTTTTTT.

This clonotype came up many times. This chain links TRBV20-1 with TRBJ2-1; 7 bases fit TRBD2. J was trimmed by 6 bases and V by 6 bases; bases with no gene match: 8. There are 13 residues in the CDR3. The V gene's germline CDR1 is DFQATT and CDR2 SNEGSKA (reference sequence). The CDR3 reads CSATNGLVNEQFF. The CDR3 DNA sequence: TGCAGTGCAACGAACGGACTAGTCAATGAGCAGTTCTTC.

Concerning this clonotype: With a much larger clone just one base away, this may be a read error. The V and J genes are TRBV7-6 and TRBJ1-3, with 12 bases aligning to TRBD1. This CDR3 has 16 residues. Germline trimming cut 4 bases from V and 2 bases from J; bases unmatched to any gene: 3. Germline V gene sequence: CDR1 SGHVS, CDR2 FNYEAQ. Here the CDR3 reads CASSSGQGATGNTIYF. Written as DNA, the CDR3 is TGTGCCAGCAGCTCGGGACAGGGGGCTACTGGAAACACCATATATTTT.

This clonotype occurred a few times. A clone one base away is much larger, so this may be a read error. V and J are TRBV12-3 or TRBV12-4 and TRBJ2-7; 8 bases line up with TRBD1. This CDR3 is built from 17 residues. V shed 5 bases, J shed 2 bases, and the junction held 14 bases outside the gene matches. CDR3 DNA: TGTGCCAGCAGTCCTGACAGGGGTATTGGGAGCGCCTACGAGCAGTACTTC. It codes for CASSPDRGIGSAYEQYF.

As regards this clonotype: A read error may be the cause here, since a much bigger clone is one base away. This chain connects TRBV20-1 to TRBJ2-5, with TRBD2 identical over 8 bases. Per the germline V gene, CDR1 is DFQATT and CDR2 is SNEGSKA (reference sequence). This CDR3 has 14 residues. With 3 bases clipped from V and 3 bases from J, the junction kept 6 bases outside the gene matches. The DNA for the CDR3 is TGCAGTGCTAGTCGGACTAGCCTGGAAGAGACCCAGTACTTC. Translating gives CSASRTSLEETQYF.

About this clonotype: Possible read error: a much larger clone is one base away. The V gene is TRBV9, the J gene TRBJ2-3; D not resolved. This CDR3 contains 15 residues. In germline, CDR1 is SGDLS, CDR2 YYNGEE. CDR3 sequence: CACSARSLSTDTQYF. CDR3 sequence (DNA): TGTGCCTGCAGCGCCAGATCACTTAGCACAGATACGCAGTATTTT.

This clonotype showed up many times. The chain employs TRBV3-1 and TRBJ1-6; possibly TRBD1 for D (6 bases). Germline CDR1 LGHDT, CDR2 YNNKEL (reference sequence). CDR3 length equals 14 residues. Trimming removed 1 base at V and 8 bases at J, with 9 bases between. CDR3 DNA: TGTGCCAGCAGCCAAGTCAGGGGTGATTCACCCCTCCACTTT. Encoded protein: CASSQVRGDSPLHF.

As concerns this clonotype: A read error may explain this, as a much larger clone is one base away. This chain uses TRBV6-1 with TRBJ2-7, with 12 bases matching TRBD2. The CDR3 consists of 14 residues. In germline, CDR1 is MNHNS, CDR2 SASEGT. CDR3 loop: CASGRTSGAYGQYF. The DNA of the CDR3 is TGTGCCAGCGGTAGGACTAGCGGGGCCTACGGGCAGTACTTC.

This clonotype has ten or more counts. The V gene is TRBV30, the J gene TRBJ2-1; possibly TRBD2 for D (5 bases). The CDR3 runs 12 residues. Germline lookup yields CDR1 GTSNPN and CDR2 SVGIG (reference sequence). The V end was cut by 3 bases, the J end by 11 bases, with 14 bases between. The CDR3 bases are TGTGCCTGGAGAGCCCTTCCTAGCAAGCAGTTCTTC. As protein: CAWRALPSKQFF.

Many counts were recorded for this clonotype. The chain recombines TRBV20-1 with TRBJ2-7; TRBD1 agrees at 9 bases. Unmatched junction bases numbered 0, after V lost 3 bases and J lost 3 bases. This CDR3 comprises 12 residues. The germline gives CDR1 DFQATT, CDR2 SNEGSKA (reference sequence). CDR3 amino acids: CSARTGGYEQYF. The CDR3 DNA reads TGCAGTGCTAGGACAGGGGGCTACGAGCAGTACTTC.

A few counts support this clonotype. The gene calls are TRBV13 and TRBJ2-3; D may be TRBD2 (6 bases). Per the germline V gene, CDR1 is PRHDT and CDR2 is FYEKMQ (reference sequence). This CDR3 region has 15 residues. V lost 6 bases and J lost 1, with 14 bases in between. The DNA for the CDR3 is TGTGCCAGCAGACCTCCGGGACTCGGCACAGATACGCAGTATTTT. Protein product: CASRPPGLGTDTQYF. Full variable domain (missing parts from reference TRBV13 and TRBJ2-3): AAGVIQSPRHLIKEKRETATLKCYPIPRHDTVYWYQQGPGQDPQFLISFYEKMQSDKGSIPDRFSAQQFSDYHSELNMSSLELGDSALYFCASRPPGLGTDTQYFGPGTRLTVL.

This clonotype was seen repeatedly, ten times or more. The chain's CDR3 is CASSLDYRDEQFF. The CDR3 nucleotides read TGTGCCAGCAGCTTAGATTACAGAGATGAGCAGTTCTTC. V is TRBV11-2 and J is TRBJ2-1; D not resolved. The germline V gene encodes CDR1 SGHAT and CDR2 FQNNGV. The CDR3 is 13 amino acids. V was cut by 0 bases and J by 8 bases, with 8 bases left in between.

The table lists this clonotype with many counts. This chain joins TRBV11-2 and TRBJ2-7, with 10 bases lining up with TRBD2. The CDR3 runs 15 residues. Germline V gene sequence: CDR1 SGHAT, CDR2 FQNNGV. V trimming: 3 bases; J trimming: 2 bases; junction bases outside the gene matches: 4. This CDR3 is CASSFGLAETYEQYF. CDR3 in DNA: TGTGCCAGCAGCTTTGGACTAGCGGAGACCTACGAGCAGTACTTC.

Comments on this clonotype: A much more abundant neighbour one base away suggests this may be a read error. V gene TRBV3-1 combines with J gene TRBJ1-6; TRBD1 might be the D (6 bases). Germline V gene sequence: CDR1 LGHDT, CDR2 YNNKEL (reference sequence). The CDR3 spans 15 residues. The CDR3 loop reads CASSPRQAIGSPLYF. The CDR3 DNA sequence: TGTGCCAGCAGCCCCCGACAGGCTATTGGTTCACCCCTCTACTTT.

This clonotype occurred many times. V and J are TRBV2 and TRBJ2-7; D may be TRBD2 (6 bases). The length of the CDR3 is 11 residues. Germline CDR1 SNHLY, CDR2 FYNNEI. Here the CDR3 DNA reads TGTGCAAGCGGGCAGGGCGGGGAGCAGTACTTC. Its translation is CASGQGGEQYF.

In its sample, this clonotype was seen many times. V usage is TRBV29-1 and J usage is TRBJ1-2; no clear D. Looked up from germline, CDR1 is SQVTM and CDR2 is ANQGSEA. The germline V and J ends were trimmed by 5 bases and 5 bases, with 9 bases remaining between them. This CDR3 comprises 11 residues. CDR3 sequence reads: CSVLSDYGYTF. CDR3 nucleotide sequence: TGCAGCGTTCTCTCAGATTATGGCTACACCTTC.

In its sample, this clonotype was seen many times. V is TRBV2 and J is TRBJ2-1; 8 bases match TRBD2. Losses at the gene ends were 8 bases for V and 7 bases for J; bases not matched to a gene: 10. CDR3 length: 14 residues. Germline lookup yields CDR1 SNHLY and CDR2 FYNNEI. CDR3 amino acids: CASLTGTRSNEQFF. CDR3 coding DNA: TGTGCCAGCCTAACCGGGACTAGGTCGAATGAGCAGTTCTTC.

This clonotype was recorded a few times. The CDR3 is CASSPNWAVTQYF. The CDR3, as DNA: TGTGCCAGCAGCCCGAATTGGGCCGTTACGCAGTATTTT. The chain recombines TRBV4-2 with TRBJ2-3; D gene unclear. Trimming shortened V by 4 bases and J by 8 bases, and 13 bases separated the two germline ends. The CDR3 spans 13 residues. Germline V lookup: CDR1 LGHNA, CDR2 YNFKEQ.

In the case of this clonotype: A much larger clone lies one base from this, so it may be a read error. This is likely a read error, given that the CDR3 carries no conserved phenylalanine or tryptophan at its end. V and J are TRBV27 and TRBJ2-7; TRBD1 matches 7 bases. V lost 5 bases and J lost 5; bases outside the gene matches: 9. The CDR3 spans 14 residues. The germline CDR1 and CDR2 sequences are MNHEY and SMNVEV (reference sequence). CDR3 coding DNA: TGTGCCAGCAGTCCAGACAGGGCAAGGAACGAGCAGTACTCC. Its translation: CASSPDRARNEQYS.

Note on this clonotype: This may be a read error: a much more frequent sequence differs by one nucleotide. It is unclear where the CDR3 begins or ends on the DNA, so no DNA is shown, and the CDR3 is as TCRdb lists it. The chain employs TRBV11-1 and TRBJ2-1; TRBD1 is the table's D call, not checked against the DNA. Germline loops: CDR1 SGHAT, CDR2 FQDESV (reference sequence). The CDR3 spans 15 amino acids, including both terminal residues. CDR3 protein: CASSLDKASYNEQFF.

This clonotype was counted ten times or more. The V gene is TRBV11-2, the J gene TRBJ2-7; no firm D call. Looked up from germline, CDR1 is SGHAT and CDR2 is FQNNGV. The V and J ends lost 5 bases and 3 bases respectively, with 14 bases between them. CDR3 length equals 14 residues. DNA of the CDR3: TGTGCCAGCAGCCTCTCGGACGCGTACTACGAGCAGTACTTC. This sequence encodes CASSLSDAYYEQYF.

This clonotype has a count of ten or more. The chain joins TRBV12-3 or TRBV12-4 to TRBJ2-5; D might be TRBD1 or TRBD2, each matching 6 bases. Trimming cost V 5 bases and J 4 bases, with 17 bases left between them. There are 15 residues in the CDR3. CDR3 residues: CASSPVMGGAETQYF. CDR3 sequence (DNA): TGTGCCAGCAGTCCTGTTATGGGGGGCGCAGAGACCCAGTACTTC.

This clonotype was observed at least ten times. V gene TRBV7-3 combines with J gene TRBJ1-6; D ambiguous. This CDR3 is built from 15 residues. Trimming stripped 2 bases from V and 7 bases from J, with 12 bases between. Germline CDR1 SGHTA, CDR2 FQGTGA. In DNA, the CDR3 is TGTGCCAGCAGCTTACAGGCCCGGGGAAATTCACCCCTCCACTTT. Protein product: CASSLQARGNSPLHF.